One and the same sample provided the 9 T cell receptor beta chains below, sequenced in a study of T-cell reconstitution after alpha-beta-depleted transplantation in children. Unique molecular identifiers tagged the TCRbeta library. TCRdb re-derived calls from the PCR reads in MiXCR, one entry per CDR3 protein. The sample has some 110,000 distinct CDR3 sequences; approximately 10% are singletons. Sequenced here: PBMCs, sampled before TCRalphabeta/CD19-depleted stem cell transplant. The receptors here all came from a boy younger than 10 with acute lymphoblastic leukemia, due to receive a stem cell transplant.

This clonotype has just a few counts. The V gene is TRBV4-2, the J gene TRBJ1-4; D is ambiguous. The germline V gene encodes CDR1 LGHNA and CDR2 YNFKEQ. CDR3 length equals 15 residues. The V end was cut by 0 bases, the J end by 3 bases, with 8 bases between. The CDR3 loop reads CASSQDSVSNEKLFF. The CDR3 region has the DNA TGTGCCAGCAGCCAAGATTCGGTGTCTAATGAAAAACTGTTTTTT.

This clonotype was counted at least ten times. The rearrangement uses TRBV5-1 and TRBJ2-1; no clear D. V was pared by 1 base and J by 4 bases, with 3 bases between. In germline, CDR1 is SGHRS, CDR2 YFSETQ. The CDR3 sequence is 12 residues long. The chain's CDR3 is CASSLFYNEQFF. The CDR3 DNA sequence: TGCGCCAGCAGCTTGTTTTACAATGAGCAGTTCTTC.

The chain is built from TRBV18 and TRBJ2-7; perhaps TRBD1 as D (6 bases). Germline values: CDR1 KGHSH, CDR2 LQKENI. The V gene lost 2 bases and the J gene lost 1 base, with 9 bases spanning the gap. The CDR3 sequence is 14 residues long. CDR3 region: CASSPRGISYEQYF. The CDR3 region has the DNA TGTGCCAGCTCACCAAGGGGGATTTCCTACGAGCAGTACTTC.

The V and J genes are TRBV6-4 and TRBJ2-2; weak D call: TRBD2 (5 bases). Trimming stripped 2 bases from V and 4 bases from J, with 5 bases between. The germline V gene encodes CDR1 MRHNA and CDR2 SNTAGT. The length of the CDR3 is 13 residues. Here the CDR3 DNA reads TGTGCCAGCAGTGACGGGAGCACCGGGGAGCTGTTTTTT. It translates to CASSDGSTGELFF.

The chain employs TRBV7-2 and TRBJ2-3, with TRBD2 identical over 10 bases. The J segment lost 11 bases and the V segment lost 0 bases, leaving 5 bases of the junction unmatched. Per germline, CDR1 SGHTA and CDR2 FQGNSA. This CDR3 contains 14 residues. The CDR3 is CASSLARSGRGQYF. DNA of the CDR3: TGTGCCAGCAGCTTAGCGCGGAGCGGGAGGGGGCAGTATTTT.

This clonotype has at least ten counts. The chain links TRBV20-1 to TRBJ2-5; weak D call: TRBD1 (5 bases). V was cut by 1 base and J by 4 bases, with 10 bases left in between. This CDR3 region has 13 residues. Germline V gene lookup returns CDR1 DFQATT and CDR2 SNEGSKA (reference sequence). CDR3: CSARVAGRETQYF. CDR3 sequence (DNA): TGCAGTGCTAGAGTAGCAGGGCGAGAGACCCAGTACTTC.

The gene calls are TRBV7-8 and TRBJ2-1; tentatively, D is TRBD1 (5 bases). This CDR3 is built from 18 residues. CDR1 SGHVS and CDR2 FQNEAQ come from the germline V gene. Trimming cost V 5 bases and J 5 bases, with 25 bases left between them. CDR3 amino acids: CASSRQRENPSWNNEQFF. Written as DNA, the CDR3 is TGTGCCAGCAGCCGACAGCGTGAGAACCCTTCGTGGAACAATGAGCAGTTCTTC.

The table lists this clonotype with a few counts. The chain links TRBV6-5 to TRBJ2-2; TRBD2 matches 10 bases. The CDR3 spans 17 residues. Trimming cost V 0 bases and J 6 bases; bases outside gene matches: 7. CDR1 is MNHEY and CDR2 is SVGAGI in the germline V gene. In DNA, the CDR3 is TGTGCCAGCAGTTACTCGGCGAGCGGGAGGGCGGCCGGGGAGCTGTTTTTT. This translates into CASSYSASGRAAGELFF.

In this sample, this clonotype turned up many times. The chain couples TRBV6-2 or TRBV6-3 to TRBJ1-5; D gene ambiguous. Germline V gene lookup returns CDR1 MNHEY and CDR2 SVGEGT. V was cut by 2 bases and J by 1 base, with 9 bases left in between. The CDR3 length is 15 residues. CDR3 region: CASSYTGESNQPQHF. CDR3 sequence (DNA): TGTGCCAGCAGTTACACCGGGGAGAGCAATCAGCCCCAGCATTTT.